This record covers a single TCR beta chain. CDR3 length equals 15 residues. Germline V gives CDR1 SGHTA, CDR2 FQGNSA. Trimming cost V 5 bases and J 2 bases, with 13 bases left between them. The data originate from a study of control samples from healthy donors and cancer patients. Sequenced by immunoSEQ multiplex PCR; TCRdb stores in-frame clones only, minus some. The sample lists under 85,000 clones; over 65% were seen once. This TCR was recovered from a woman aged 50 to 65 with lung cancer. The gene calls are TRBV7-2 and TRBJ1-5; D uncertain. Material: PBMCs. CDR3 DNA sequence: TGTGCCAGCAGCCCAGATGGACTCGGCAATCAGCCCCAGCATTTT. Protein: CASSPDGLGNQPQHF.